This entry is about one T cell receptor (beta chain). No antigen is known for it. The CDR3 contains 14 residues. From germline, CDR1 is ENHRY and CDR2 SYGVKD. V shed 6 bases and J 4 bases; nucleotides not matched to a gene: 6. The sample comes from a study of shared clonotypes between healthy human individuals. Study-wide points: Non-shared clonotypes showed lower generation probabilities than clonotypes common to all four donors.

For every subset, genomic DNA was evenly distributed across several immunoSEQ plates. Clones were read by immunoSEQ multiplex PCR, and TCRdb kept only the in-frame ones, dropping some. The table lists more than 2,000,000 clones, around nine tenths of them singletons. Donors comprised healthy HIV-negative adults lacking recent acute infections or vaccinations. This receptor was taken from a man between 18 and 35 years old in good health. V gene TRBV10-3 combines with J gene TRBJ1-1; 9 bases line up with TRBD1. The sequencing input was naive CD4+ T cells sorted from blood. Described subset: CD45RA+ positively selected. The CDR3 nucleotides read TGTGCCATCAGAGCCGGGACAGGGCCCACTGAAGCTTTCTTT. It encodes CAIRAGTGPTEAFF.